The TCR beta chain under discussion was sequenced for a study of T cells in localized non-small cell lung cancer. Whole-study results and caveats: Of the top 100 tumor clones, median around 55 were in adjacent lung, 25 to 35 among its top 100. The study found T cell clonality highest in uninvolved adjacent lung, above tumor.

Germline CDR1 is SGHVS and CDR2 is FNYEAQ. CDR3 size: 14 residues. Libraries were prepared by immunoSEQ multiplex PCR; TCRdb keeps only in-frame clonotypes and omits some of them. Altogether some 82,000 clones are present, around 80% being singletons, with the ten largest covering approximately 21%. With regard to this clone: The antigen is undetermined. A junction end diverges from the germline sequence, so it may reflect a read error.

Sequenced material: PBMCs, taken before any cancer treatment. The J gene is TRBJ2-7, the V gene TRBV7-6; 8 bases are a match to TRBD2. This sequence was found in a man aged 35-69 years with stage II squamous cell lung carcinoma. CDR3 amino acids: CASSLGATSASIHF. CDR3 DNA sequence: TGTGCCAGCAGCTTAGGGGCGACTAGCGCTTCAATCCACTTC.